A single sample is the source of the 32 T cell receptor beta chains below, sequenced in a study of blood T cell repertoires in COVID-19. Profiled with immunoSEQ multiplex PCR; TCRdb holds only in-frame clones, not every one. The sample yields more than 20,000 clones, over 75% seen once. Input material: peripheral blood. The receptors derive from a man in his forties or fifties with active or convalescent COVID-19.

The V gene is TRBV14, the J gene TRBJ2-7, with D tentatively TRBD2 (6 bases). The CDR3 totals 13 residues. Per the germline V gene, CDR1 is SGHDN and CDR2 is FVKESK. V lost 1 base and J 4 bases, leaving 8 bases between the germline ends. The CDR3 region has the DNA TGTGCCAGCAGCCAAGTGGGGGGATACGAGCAGTACTTC. Translating gives CASSQVGGYEQYF.

The DNA for the CDR3 is TGCGCCGTGCGACCCCTCCGAGACTTCCCCCCAGATACGCAGTATTTT. The encoded protein is CAVRPLRDFPPDTQYF. The chain uses TRBV10-1 and TRBJ2-3; D remains ambiguous. The CDR3 runs to 16 residues. The germline V gene has CDR1 WNHNN and CDR2 SYGVQD (reference sequence). Between the trimmed V and J ends, which lost 11 bases and 4 bases, there was a span of 25 bases.

The genes are TRBV24-1 and TRBJ1-1; 7 nucleotides align to TRBD1. The CDR3 contains 15 residues. Germline CDR1 is KGHDR and CDR2 is SFDVKD. V trimming: 3 bases; J trimming: 0 bases; junction bases outside the gene matches: 3. Here the CDR3 reads CATSDTGTVNTEAFF. CDR3 sequence (DNA): TGTGCCACCAGTGATACCGGGACAGTGAACACTGAAGCTTTCTTT.

This clone was observed a single time. This chain links TRBV13 with TRBJ1-2; 9 bases are shared with TRBD1. The CDR3 length is 14 residues. V lost 2 bases, J lost 3 bases, and 1 base stayed unmatched. Germline CDR1 reads PRHDT; CDR2 reads FYEKMQ (reference sequence). CDR3 sequence: CASSLRDRDYGYTF. As DNA, the CDR3 is TGTGCCAGCAGCTTACGGGACAGGGACTATGGCTACACCTTC.

J is TRBJ1-5 and V is TRBV19; 7 bases are a match to TRBD1. The CDR3 runs to 14 residues. Germline V gives CDR1 LNHDA, CDR2 SQIVND (reference sequence). V lost 2 bases and J lost 6; bases outside the gene matches: 4. This CDR3 is CASSIRTGRQPQHF. In nucleotides, the CDR3 is TGTGCCAGTAGTATACGGACAGGTCGTCAGCCCCAGCATTTT.

The sample holds one count of this clone. This rearrangement joins TRBV19 to TRBJ2-7; D is perhaps TRBD2 (5 bases). Germline V lookup: CDR1 LNHDA, CDR2 SQIVND (reference sequence). This CDR3 region has 13 residues. V lost 10 bases to trimming and J lost 7 bases, with 20 bases between them. CDR3 nucleotide sequence: TGTGCCACCATACCAGCGGCCCTTTGGGAGCAGTACTTC. Amino acids: CATIPAALWEQYF.

The chain uses TRBV24-1 and TRBJ1-2, with D tentatively TRBD1 (5 bases). The CDR3 has 13 residues. The germline V gene encodes CDR1 KGHDR and CDR2 SFDVKD. Trimming took off 5 bases at V and 4 bases at J, with 10 bases between the two ends. The chain's CDR3 is CATSGAGIYGYTF. The CDR3 DNA is TGTGCCACCAGTGGCGCAGGGATCTATGGCTACACCTTC.

The chain combines TRBV20-1 with TRBJ2-1; D may be TRBD2 (6 bases). Per the germline V gene, CDR1 is DFQATT and CDR2 is SNEGSKA (reference sequence). Trimming took off 3 bases at V and 0 bases at J, with 15 bases between the two ends. The CDR3 is made up of 16 amino acids. Written as DNA, the CDR3 is TGCAGTGCTAGTCATGGGGGGACGATCTCCTACAATGAGCAGTTCTTC. Translating it yields CSASHGGTISYNEQFF.

The genes are TRBV30 and TRBJ1-5, with TRBD1 matching 10 bases. CDR1 is GTSNPN and CDR2 is SVGIG in the germline V gene (reference sequence). V lost 5 bases to trimming and J lost 7 bases; unmatched junction nucleotides: 5. This CDR3 is 13 amino acids long. CDR3 in DNA: TGTGCCTGGGACAGGGGGCATGGACAGCCCCAGCATTTT. Translating gives CAWDRGHGQPQHF.

The CDR3 bases are TGCGCCAGCAGCTTGGTTCTAGGTTCGGGCACCGGGGAGCTGTTTTTT. It is translated as CASSLVLGSGTGELFF. This chain joins TRBV5-1 and TRBJ2-2, with D unresolved. V was cut by 0 bases and J by 4 bases, with 13 bases left in between. Germline assignment: CDR1 SGHRS and CDR2 YFSETQ. The CDR3 spans 16 residues.

The chain links TRBV21-1 to TRBJ2-7; the table assigns TRBD1, which was not confirmed against the DNA. TRBV21-1 is designated a pseudogene. The CDR3 loop spans 13 amino acids. The CDR3, as DNA: TGTGCCACCCTGGACAGGGGGGGGAGCGAGCAGTACTTC. Its translation is CATLDRGGSEQYF.

J is TRBJ2-7 and V is TRBV30; 7 positions match TRBD1. Germline values: CDR1 GTSNPN, CDR2 SVGIG (reference sequence). This CDR3 contains 14 residues. V shed 1 base and J 3 bases; nucleotides not matched to a gene: 6. The DNA for the CDR3 is TGTGCCTGGAGTGCCGGGACAGCCTTCTACGAGCAGTACTTC. The encoded protein is CAWSAGTAFYEQYF.

The chain carries TRBV28 and TRBJ1-5; 8 nucleotides align to TRBD1. The CDR3 totals 14 residues. CDR1 and CDR2 from the germline V gene are MDHEN and SYDVKM. The junction had 2 bases not matched to a gene; V was cut back by 4 bases and J by 3 bases. The DNA for the CDR3 is TGTGCCAGCAGTTGGACAGGGCTCAATCAGCCCCAGCATTTT. Amino acid sequence: CASSWTGLNQPQHF.

V usage is TRBV5-1 and J usage is TRBJ1-6, with D possibly matching TRBD1 (5 bases). This CDR3 has 16 residues. CDR1 and CDR2 from the germline V gene are SGHRS and YFSETQ. The germline V and J ends were trimmed by 4 bases and 6 bases, with 17 bases remaining between them. The CDR3, as DNA: TGCGCCAGCAGCCGTAGCTCCCCGACAGCTAATTCACCCCTCCACTTT. This translates into CASSRSSPTANSPLHF.

This chain joins TRBV2 and TRBJ2-4; D is perhaps TRBD2 (7 bases). V shed 8 bases and J shed 5 bases, with 16 bases lying between them. The CDR3 is made up of 14 amino acids. The germline CDR1 and CDR2 sequences are SNHLY and FYNNEI. CDR3 nucleotide sequence: TGTGCCAGCGGGAGGGACGGGGGCCAAAACATTCAGTACTTC. This sequence encodes CASGRDGGQNIQYF. Together with reference TRBV2 and TRBJ2-4, the CDR3 gives the full variable domain: EPEVTQTPSHQVTQMGQEVILRCVPISNHLYFYWYRQILGQKVEFLVSFYNNEISEKSEIFDDQFSVERPDGSNFTLKIRSTKLEDSAMYFCASGRDGGQNIQYFGAGTRLSVL.

The chain has TRBV18 and TRBJ2-7, with 16 bases fitting TRBD2. This CDR3 has 17 residues. After removal of 0 bases from V and 1 base from J, the junction contained 0 bases not matched to a gene. Germline CDR1 is KGHSH and CDR2 is LQKENI. CDR3 sequence (DNA): TGTGCCAGCTCACCACCGGGACTAGCGGGAGGGTCCTACGAGCAGTACTTC. Amino acids: CASSPPGLAGGSYEQYF. Full variable domain (rest looked up from reference TRBV18 and TRBJ2-7): NAGVMQNPRHLVRRRGQEARLRCSPMKGHSHVYWYRQLPEEGLKFMVYLQKENIIDESGMPKERFSAEFPKEGPSILRIQQVVRGDSAAYFCASSPPGLAGGSYEQYFGPGTRLTVT.

The rearrangement links TRBV15 to TRBJ1-4; no clear D gene. Trimming took off 1 base at V and 4 bases at J, with 4 bases between the two ends. The CDR3 extends over 13 amino acids. The germline V gene has CDR1 LNHNV and CDR2 YYDKDF (reference sequence). In DNA form, the CDR3 reads TGTGCCACCAGCAGAGTCAGTAATGAAAAACTGTTTTTT. Its translation is CATSRVSNEKLFF.

The genes are TRBV24-1 and TRBJ1-4; 8 bases fit TRBD1. V lost 2 bases and J lost 6; bases outside the gene matches: 4. The CDR3 spans 15 residues. Per the germline V gene, CDR1 is KGHDR and CDR2 is SFDVKD. This chain's CDR3 is CATSDSTGEDEKLFF. For the CDR3, the DNA is TGTGCCACCAGTGATTCGACAGGGGAGGATGAAAAACTGTTTTTT.

The chain couples TRBV12-5 to TRBJ2-1, with TRBD2 matching over 9 bases. With V trimmed by 5 bases and J by 5 bases, 10 bases remained unmatched. Germline values: CDR1 LGHNT, CDR2 FRNRAP. CDR3 length: 16 residues. Here the CDR3 reads CASGPGRASGDNEQFF. CDR3 sequence (DNA): TGTGCTAGTGGTCCCGGGCGGGCTAGCGGGGACAATGAGCAGTTCTTC.

The J gene is TRBJ1-6, the V gene TRBV6-4; D is undetermined. Germline V gene lookup returns CDR1 MRHNA and CDR2 SNTAGT. The V end was cut by 4 bases, the J end by 7 bases, with 8 bases between. The CDR3 totals 13 residues. This CDR3 reads CASSVELNSPLHF. The CDR3 nucleotides read TGTGCCAGCAGTGTGGAACTAAATTCACCCCTCCACTTT.

This chain links TRBV7-9 with TRBJ1-2; the D is unclear. This CDR3 contains 14 residues. Germline CDR1 reads SEHNR; CDR2 reads FQNEAQ (reference sequence). V was cut by 5 bases and J by 8 bases, with 18 bases left in between. The CDR3 sequence is CASSPGFGAEGYTF. CDR3 bases: TGTGCCAGCAGCCCAGGATTCGGTGCCGAGGGCTACACCTTC.

J is TRBJ2-7 and V is TRBV11-1, with D maybe TRBD2 (5 bases). The CDR3 runs to 15 residues. The V end was cut by 5 bases, the J end by 4 bases, with 18 bases between. Germline assignment: CDR1 SGHAT and CDR2 FQDESV (reference sequence). The CDR3 spells CASSPRTFLGYEQYF. CDR3 nucleotides: TGTGCCAGCAGCCCCCGGACTTTCCTTGGGTACGAGCAGTACTTC.

This chain connects TRBV24-1 to TRBJ2-7; 9 nucleotides agree with TRBD1. The V gene's germline CDR1 is KGHDR and CDR2 SFDVKD. There are 18 residues in the CDR3. V trimming: 3 bases; J trimming: 2 bases; junction bases outside the gene matches: 13. The CDR3 DNA reads TGTGCCACCAGTGATCCATCCCGCACAGGGGGCGCGCCCTACGAGCAGTACTTC. Its translation: CATSDPSRTGGAPYEQYF.

This clone has just one count. The chain links TRBV15 to TRBJ2-1; TRBD2 matches at 12 bases. The V and J ends lost 5 bases and 9 bases, in that order; junction bases with no gene match: 29. Germline lookup yields CDR1 LNHNV and CDR2 YYDKDF (reference sequence). The CDR3 is 22 amino acids. CDR3 DNA sequence: TGTGCCACCAGCCTATTTAGGGGGCTGAGAGGACTAGCGGGGTTCCCCGGGGGTGAGCAGTTCTTC. It codes for CATSLFRGLRGLAGFPGGEQFF.

CDR3: CASSLGPQGRSEAFF. In DNA form, the CDR3 reads TGTGCCAGCAGCTTGGGACCTCAGGGGCGGTCTGAAGCTTTCTTT. This chain links TRBV5-6 with TRBJ1-1, with a possible D match to TRBD1 (6 bases). This CDR3 is built from 15 residues. Germline CDR1 reads SGHDT; CDR2 reads YYEEEE. The germline V and J ends were trimmed by 0 bases and 6 bases, with 15 bases remaining between them.

This chain uses TRBV4-1 with TRBJ2-3, with D unclear. This CDR3 has 16 amino acids. V shed 2 bases and J shed 1 base, with 13 bases lying between them. CDR1 and CDR2 from the germline V gene are MGHRA and YSYEKL. The CDR3 protein is CASSQTPRSRTDTQYF. The CDR3 DNA sequence: TGCGCCAGCAGCCAAACCCCCAGATCTCGCACAGATACGCAGTATTTT.

The CDR3 DNA follows: TGTGCCAGCAGTTCCGTCGGGGATAGGTACACCTTC. Residues: CASSSVGDRYTF. The chain combines TRBV27 with TRBJ1-2; D uncertain. The CDR3 extends over 12 amino acids. The V and J ends lost 4 bases and 11 bases respectively, with 14 bases between them. Per germline, CDR1 MNHEY and CDR2 SMNVEV (reference sequence).

The chain recombines TRBV3-1 (or the pseudogene TRBV3-2) with TRBJ1-2; the D gene is possibly TRBD1 (5 bases). The CDR3 length is 15 residues. Deletions cut 5 bases from V and 0 bases from J, with 13 bases between. The germline gives CDR1 LGHDT, CDR2 YNNKEL (reference sequence). The CDR3 region is CASSYQGLANYGYTF. CDR3 nucleotide sequence: TGTGCCAGCAGCTACCAGGGCCTAGCTAACTATGGCTACACCTTC.

The V gene is TRBV19, the J gene TRBJ2-1; TRBD2 agrees at 10 bases. V lost 3 bases, J lost 10 bases, and 3 bases stayed unmatched. This CDR3 has 13 residues. Germline values: CDR1 LNHDA, CDR2 SQIVND (reference sequence). The CDR3 spells CASSMPSGREQFF. The DNA for the CDR3 is TGTGCCAGTAGTATGCCTAGCGGGAGAGAGCAGTTCTTC.

This clone was counted a few times. The V and J genes are TRBV5-1 and TRBJ2-1, with D perhaps TRBD1 (6 bases). The V gene lost 7 bases and the J gene lost 8 bases, with 16 bases spanning the gap. This CDR3 is built from 13 residues. Germline CDR1 reads SGHRS; CDR2 reads YFSETQ. CDR3 amino acids: CASSDRINHEQFF. For the CDR3, the DNA is TGCGCCAGCTCGGACAGAATTAACCATGAGCAGTTCTTC.

J is TRBJ2-4 and V is TRBV2; 9 bases line up with TRBD1. The ends lost 6 bases at V and 0 bases at J; junction bases unmatched: 15. The CDR3 covers 19 residues. Germline V gene lookup returns CDR1 SNHLY and CDR2 FYNNEI. The CDR3 spells CASRNRVPGQGLAKNIQYF. CDR3 bases: TGTGCCAGCAGAAACCGCGTCCCGGGACAGGGACTAGCCAAAAACATTCAGTACTTC.

The chain couples TRBV3-1 (or the pseudogene TRBV3-2) to TRBJ2-3; TRBD2 matches at 10 bases. Germline trimming cut 2 bases from V and 6 bases from J; bases unmatched to any gene: 5. Germline V gene data show CDR1 as LGHDT and CDR2 as YNNKEL (reference sequence). The CDR3 length is 15 residues. The CDR3 DNA reads TGTGCCAGCAGCCAATTATATAGCGGGAGGGATACGCAGTATTTT. It encodes CASSQLYSGRDTQYF.